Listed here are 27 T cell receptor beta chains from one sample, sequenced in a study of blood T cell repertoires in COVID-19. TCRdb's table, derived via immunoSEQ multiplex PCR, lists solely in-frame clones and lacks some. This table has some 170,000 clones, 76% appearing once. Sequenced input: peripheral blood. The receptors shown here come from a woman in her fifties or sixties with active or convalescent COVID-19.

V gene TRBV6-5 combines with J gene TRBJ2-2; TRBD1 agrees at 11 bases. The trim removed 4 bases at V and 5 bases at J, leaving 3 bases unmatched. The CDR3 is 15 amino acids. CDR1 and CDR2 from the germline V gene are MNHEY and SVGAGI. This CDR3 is CASSLDRGRTGELFF. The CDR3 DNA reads TGTGCCAGCAGTTTGGACAGGGGGCGTACCGGGGAGCTGTTTTTT.

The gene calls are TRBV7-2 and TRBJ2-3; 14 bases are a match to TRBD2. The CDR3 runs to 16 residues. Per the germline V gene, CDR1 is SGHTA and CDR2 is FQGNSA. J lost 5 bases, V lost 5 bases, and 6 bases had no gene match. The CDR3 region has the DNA TGTGCCAGCAGCCAATTGGGGACTAGCGGGGGAGATACGCAGTATTTT. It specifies CASSQLGTSGGDTQYF.

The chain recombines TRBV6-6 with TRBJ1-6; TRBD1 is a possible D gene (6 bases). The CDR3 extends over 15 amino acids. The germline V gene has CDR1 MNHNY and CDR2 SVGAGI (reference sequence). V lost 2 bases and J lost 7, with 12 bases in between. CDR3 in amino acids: CASSYEGGVNSPLHF. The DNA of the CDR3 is TGTGCCAGCAGTTACGAAGGGGGGGTAAATTCACCCCTCCACTTT.

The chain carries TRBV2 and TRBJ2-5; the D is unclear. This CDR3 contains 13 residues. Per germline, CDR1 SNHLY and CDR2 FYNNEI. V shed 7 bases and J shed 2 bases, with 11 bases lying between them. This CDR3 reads CASNRLIQETQYF. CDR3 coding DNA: TGTGCCAGCAACCGACTTATACAAGAGACCCAGTACTTC.

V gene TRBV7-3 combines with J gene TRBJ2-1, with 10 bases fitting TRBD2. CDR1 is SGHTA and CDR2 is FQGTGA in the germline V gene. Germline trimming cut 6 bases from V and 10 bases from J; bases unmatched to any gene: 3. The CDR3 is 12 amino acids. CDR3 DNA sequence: TGTGCCAGCAGTTCACTAGCGGGGGAGCAGTTCTTC. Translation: CASSSLAGEQFF.

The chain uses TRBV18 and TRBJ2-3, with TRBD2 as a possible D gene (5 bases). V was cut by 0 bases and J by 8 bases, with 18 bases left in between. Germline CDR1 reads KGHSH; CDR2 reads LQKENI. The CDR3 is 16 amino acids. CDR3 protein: CASSPPTSGSRATQYF. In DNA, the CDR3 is TGTGCCAGCTCACCACCTACTAGTGGATCTCGGGCTACGCAGTATTTT.

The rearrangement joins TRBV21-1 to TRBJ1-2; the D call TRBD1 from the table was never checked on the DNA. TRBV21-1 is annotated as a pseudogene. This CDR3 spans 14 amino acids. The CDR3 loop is CASSEGTGGYGYTF. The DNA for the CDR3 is TGTGCCAGCAGCGAGGGGACAGGTGGCTATGGCTACACCTTC.

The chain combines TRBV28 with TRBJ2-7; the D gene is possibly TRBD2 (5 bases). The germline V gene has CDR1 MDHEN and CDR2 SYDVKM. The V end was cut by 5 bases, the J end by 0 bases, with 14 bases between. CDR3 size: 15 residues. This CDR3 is CASSPGLQISYEQYF. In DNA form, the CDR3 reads TGTGCCAGCAGTCCCGGACTCCAGATCTCCTACGAGCAGTACTTC.

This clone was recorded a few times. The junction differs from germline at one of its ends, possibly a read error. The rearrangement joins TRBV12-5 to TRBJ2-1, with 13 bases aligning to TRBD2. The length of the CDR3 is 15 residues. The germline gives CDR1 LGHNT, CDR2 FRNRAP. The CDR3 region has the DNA TGTGCTAGTGGTTCCCGAGGACTAGCGGGAGACTCTACGGTCTTC. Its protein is CASGSRGLAGDSTVF.

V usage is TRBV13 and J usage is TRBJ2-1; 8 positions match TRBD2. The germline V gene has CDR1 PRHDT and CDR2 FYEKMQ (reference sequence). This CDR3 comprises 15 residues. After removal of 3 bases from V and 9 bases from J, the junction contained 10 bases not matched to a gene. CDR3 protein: CASSLFRGGPPEQFF. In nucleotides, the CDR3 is TGTGCCAGCAGCTTGTTCCGGGGGGGCCCTCCTGAGCAGTTCTTC.

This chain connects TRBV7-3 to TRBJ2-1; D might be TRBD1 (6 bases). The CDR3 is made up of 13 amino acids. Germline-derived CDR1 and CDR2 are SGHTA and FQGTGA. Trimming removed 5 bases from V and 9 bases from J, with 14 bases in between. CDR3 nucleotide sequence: TGTGCCAGCAGCCCTACAGGGTTGGGTGAGCAGTTCTTC. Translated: CASSPTGLGEQFF.

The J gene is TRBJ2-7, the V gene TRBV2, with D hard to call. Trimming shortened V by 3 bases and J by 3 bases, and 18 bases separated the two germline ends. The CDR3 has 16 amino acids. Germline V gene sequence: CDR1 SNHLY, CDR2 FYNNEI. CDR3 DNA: TGTGCCAGCAGTGAGTTTTCAGGCTGGTCTGGCTACGAGCAGTACTTC. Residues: CASSEFSGWSGYEQYF.

CDR3 bases: TGCGCCAGCAGCTTGTCGGCGGGATCCGCCAATGAGCAGTTCTTC. This translates into CASSLSAGSANEQFF. The chain has TRBV5-1 and TRBJ2-1, with D possibly matching TRBD2 (6 bases). In germline, CDR1 is SGHRS, CDR2 YFSETQ. This CDR3 is 15 amino acids long. The V and J ends lost 1 base and 6 bases respectively, with 14 bases between them. Full variable domain (outside the CDR3, taken from reference TRBV5-1 and TRBJ2-1): KAGVTQTPRYLIKTRGQQVTLSCSPISGHRSVSWYQQTPGQGLQFLFEYFSETQRNKGNFPGRFSGRQFSNSRSEMNVSTLELGDSALYLCASSLSAGSANEQFFGPGTRLTVL.

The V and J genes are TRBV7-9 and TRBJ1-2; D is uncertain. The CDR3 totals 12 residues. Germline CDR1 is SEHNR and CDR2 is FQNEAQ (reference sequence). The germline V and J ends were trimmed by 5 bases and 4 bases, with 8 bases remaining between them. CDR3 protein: CASSEELYGYTF. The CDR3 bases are TGTGCCAGCAGCGAAGAACTCTATGGCTACACCTTC.

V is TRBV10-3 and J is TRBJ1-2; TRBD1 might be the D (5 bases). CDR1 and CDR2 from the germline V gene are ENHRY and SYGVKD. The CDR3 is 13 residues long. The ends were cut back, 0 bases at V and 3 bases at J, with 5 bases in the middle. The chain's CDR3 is CAISESTDYGYTF. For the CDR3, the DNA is TGTGCCATCAGTGAGTCGACAGACTATGGCTACACCTTC.

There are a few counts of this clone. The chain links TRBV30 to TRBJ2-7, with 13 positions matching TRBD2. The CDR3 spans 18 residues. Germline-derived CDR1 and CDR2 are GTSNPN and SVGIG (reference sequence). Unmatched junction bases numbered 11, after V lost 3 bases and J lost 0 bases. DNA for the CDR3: TGTGCCTGGAGCCGGACTAGCGGGGGCCCCGTTAGCTCCTACGAGCAGTACTTC. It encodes CAWSRTSGGPVSSYEQYF.

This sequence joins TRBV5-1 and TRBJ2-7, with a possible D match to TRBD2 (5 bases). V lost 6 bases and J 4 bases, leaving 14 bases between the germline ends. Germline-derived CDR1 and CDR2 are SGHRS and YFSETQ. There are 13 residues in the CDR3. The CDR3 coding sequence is TGCGCCAGCACGAACCCCAGCGGATACGAGCAGTACTTC. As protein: CASTNPSGYEQYF.

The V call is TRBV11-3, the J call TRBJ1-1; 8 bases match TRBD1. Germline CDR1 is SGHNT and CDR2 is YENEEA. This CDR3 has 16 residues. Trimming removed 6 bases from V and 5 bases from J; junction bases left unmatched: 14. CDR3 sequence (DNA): TGTGCCAGCAGACATCTCAGGGGGCTTTCGGTTACTGAAGCTTTCTTT. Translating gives CASRHLRGLSVTEAFF. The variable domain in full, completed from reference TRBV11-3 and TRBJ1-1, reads EAGVVQSPRYKIIEKKQPVAFWCNPISGHNTLYWYLQNLGQGPELLIRYENEEAVDDSQLPKDRFSAERLKGVDSTLKIQPAELGDSAVYLCASRHLRGLSVTEAFFGQGTRLTVV.

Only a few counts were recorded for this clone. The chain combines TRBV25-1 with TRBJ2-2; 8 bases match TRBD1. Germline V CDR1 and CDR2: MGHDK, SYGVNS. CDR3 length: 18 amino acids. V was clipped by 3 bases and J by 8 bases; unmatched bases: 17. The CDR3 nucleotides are TGTGCCAGCAGTGATATTCCCGGGACAGGTCACAAGACGGGGGAGCTGTTTTTT. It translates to CASSDIPGTGHKTGELFF.

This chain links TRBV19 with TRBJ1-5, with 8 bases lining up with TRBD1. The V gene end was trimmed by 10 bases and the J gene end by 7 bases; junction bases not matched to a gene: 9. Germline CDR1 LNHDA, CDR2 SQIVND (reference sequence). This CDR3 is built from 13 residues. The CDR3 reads CATADRGGQPQHF. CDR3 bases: TGTGCCACTGCAGACAGGGGAGGCCAGCCCCAGCATTTT.

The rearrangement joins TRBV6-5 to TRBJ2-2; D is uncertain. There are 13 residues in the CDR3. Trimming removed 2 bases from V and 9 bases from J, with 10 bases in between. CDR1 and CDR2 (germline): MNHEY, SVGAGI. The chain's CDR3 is CASSYLRGWELFF. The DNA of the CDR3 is TGTGCCAGCAGTTACCTACGCGGCTGGGAGCTGTTTTTT.

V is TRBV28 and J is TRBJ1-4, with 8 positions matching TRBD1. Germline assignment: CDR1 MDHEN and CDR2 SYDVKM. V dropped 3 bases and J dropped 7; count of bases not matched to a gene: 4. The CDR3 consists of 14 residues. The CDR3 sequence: CASSFRTGPEKLFF. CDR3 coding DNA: TGTGCCAGCAGTTTTCGGACAGGGCCTGAAAAACTGTTTTTT.

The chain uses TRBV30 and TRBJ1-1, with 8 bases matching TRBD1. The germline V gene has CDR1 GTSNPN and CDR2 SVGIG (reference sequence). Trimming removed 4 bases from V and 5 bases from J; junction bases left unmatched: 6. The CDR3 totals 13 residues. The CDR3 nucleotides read TGTGCCTGGACCAGGACAGGGCGGACTGAAGCTTTCTTT. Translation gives CAWTRTGRTEAFF.

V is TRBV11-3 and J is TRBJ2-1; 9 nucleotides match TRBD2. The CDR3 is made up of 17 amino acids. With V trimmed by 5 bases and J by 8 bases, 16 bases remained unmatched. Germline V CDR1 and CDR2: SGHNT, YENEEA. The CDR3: CASSPPGPGAGGHEQFF. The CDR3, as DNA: TGTGCCAGCAGCCCGCCAGGTCCGGGAGCGGGGGGTCATGAGCAGTTCTTC.

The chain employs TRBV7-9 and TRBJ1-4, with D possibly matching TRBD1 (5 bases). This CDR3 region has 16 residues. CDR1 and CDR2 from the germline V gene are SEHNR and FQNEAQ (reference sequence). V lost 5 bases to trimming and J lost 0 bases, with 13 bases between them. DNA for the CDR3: TGTGCCAGCAGCGTCCAGGGATATGCAACTAATGAAAAACTGTTTTTT. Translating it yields CASSVQGYATNEKLFF.

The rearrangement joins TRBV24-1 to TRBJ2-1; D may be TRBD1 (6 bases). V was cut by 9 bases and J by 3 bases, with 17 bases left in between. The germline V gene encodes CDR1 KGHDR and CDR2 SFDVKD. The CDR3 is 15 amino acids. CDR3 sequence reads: CATDSGGSGYNEQFF. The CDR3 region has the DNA TGTGCCACCGACTCTGGGGGCAGCGGCTACAATGAGCAGTTCTTC.

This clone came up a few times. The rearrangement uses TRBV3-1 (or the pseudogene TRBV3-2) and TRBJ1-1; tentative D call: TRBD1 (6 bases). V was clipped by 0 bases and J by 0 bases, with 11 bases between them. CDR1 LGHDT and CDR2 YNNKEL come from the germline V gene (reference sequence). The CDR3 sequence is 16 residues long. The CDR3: CASSQEQGRMNTEAFF. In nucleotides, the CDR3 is TGTGCCAGCAGCCAAGAACAGGGTAGAATGAACACTGAAGCTTTCTTT.